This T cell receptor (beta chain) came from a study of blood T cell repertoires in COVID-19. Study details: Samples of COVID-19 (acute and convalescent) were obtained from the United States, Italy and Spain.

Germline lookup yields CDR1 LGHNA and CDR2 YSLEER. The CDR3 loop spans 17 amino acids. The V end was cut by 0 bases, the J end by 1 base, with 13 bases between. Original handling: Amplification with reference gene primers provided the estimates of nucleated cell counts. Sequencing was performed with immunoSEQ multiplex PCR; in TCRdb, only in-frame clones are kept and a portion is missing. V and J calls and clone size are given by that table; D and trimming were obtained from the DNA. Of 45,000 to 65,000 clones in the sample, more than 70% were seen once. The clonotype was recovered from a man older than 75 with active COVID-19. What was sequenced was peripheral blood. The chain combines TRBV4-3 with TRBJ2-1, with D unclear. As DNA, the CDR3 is TGCGCCAGCAGCCAAGAAGTACAGAGTCGGTCCTACAATGAGCAGTTCTTC. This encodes CASSQEVQSRSYNEQFF.